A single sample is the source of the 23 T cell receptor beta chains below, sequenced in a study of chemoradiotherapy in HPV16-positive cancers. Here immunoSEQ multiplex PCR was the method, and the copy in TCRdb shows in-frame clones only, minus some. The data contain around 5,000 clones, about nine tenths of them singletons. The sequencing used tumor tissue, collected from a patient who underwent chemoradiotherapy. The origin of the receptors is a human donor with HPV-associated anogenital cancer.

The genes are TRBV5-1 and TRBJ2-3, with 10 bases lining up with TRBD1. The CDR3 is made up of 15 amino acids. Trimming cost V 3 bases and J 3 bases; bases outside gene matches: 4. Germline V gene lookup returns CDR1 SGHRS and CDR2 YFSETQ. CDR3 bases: TGCGCCAGCAGCTCTCGGACAGGGGGTACAGATACGCAGTATTTT. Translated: CASSSRTGGTDTQYF.

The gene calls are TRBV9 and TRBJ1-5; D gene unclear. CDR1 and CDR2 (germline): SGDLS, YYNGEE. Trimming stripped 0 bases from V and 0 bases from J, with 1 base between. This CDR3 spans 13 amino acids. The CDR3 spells CASSVGSNQPQHF. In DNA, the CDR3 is TGTGCCAGCAGCGTAGGTAGCAATCAGCCCCAGCATTTT.

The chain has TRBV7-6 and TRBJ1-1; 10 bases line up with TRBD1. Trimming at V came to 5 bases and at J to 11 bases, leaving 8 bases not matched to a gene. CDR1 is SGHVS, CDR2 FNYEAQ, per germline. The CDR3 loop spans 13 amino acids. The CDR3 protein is CASSPKGQGWAFF. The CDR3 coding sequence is TGTGCCAGCAGCCCCAAGGGACAGGGGTGGGCTTTCTTT.

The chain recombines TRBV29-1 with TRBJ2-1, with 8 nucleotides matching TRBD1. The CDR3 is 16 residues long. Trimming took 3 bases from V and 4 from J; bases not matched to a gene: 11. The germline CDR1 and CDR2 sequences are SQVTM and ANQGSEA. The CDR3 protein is CSVEGKGQENYNEQFF. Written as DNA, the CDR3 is TGCAGCGTTGAGGGGAAGGGACAGGAAAATTACAATGAGCAGTTCTTC.

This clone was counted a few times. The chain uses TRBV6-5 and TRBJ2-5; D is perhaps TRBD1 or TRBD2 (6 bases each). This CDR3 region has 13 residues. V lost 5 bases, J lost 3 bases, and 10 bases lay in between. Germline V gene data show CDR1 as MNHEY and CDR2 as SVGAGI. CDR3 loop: CASSQRGEETQYF. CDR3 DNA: TGTGCCAGCAGTCAGAGGGGGGAAGAGACCCAGTACTTC.

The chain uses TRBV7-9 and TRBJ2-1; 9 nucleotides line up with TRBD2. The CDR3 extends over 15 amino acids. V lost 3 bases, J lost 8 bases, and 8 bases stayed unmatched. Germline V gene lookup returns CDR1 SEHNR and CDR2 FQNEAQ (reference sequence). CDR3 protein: CASSFERGAVDEQFF. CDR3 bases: TGTGCCAGCAGCTTTGAGCGGGGGGCCGTGGATGAGCAGTTCTTC.

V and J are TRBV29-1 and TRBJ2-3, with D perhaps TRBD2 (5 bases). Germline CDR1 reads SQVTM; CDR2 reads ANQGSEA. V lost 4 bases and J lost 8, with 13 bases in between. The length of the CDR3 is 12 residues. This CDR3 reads CSVAEGQSTQYF. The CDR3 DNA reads TGCAGCGTTGCAGAGGGCCAGAGTACGCAGTATTTT.

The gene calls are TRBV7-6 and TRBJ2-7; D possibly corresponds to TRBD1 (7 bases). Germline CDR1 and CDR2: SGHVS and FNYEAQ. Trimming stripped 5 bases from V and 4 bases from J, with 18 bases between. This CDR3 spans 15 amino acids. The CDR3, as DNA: TGTGCCAGCAGCACACTCACAGGGGAGGTTTACGAGCAGTACTTC. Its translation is CASSTLTGEVYEQYF.

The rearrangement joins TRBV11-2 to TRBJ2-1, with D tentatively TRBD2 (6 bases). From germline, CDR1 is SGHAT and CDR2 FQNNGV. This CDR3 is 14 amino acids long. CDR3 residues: CVTRRANPYNEQFF. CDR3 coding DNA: TGTGTCACCCGGAGGGCCAATCCCTACAATGAGCAGTTCTTC.

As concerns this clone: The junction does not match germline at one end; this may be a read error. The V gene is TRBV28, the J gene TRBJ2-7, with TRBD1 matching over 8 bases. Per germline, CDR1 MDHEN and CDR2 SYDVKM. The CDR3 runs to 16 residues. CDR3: CASSLGSPGGSHEQYF. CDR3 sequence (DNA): TGTGCCAGCAGTTTGGGGTCCCCAGGGGGCTCCCACGAGCAGTACTTC.

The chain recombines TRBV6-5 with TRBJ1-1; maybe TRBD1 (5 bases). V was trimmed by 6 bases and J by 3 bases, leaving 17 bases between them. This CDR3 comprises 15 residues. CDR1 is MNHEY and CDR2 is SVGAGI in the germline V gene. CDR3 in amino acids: CASRFRARIYTEAFF. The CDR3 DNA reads TGTGCCAGCAGGTTCAGGGCCCGAATCTACACTGAAGCTTTCTTT.

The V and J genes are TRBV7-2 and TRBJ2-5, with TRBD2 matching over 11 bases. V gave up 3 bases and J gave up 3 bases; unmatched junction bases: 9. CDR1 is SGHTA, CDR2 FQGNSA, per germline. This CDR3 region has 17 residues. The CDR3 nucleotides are TGTGCCAGCAGCTTTTCTTTAGCGGGAGGGAGTGAAGAGACCCAGTACTTC. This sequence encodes CASSFSLAGGSEETQYF. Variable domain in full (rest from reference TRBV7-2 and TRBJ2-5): GAGVSQSPSNKVTEKGKDVELRCDPISGHTALYWYRQSLGQGLEFLIYFQGNSAPDKSGLPSDRFSAERTGGSVSTLTIQRTQQEDSAVYLCASSFSLAGGSEETQYFGPGTRLLVL.

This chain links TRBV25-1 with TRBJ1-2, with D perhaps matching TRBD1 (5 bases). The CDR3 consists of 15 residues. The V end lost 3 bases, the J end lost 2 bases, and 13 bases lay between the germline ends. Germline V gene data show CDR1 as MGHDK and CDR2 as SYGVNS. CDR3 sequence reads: CASSDPRTPNYGYTF. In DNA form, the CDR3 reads TGTGCCAGCAGTGACCCCAGGACACCCAACTATGGCTACACCTTC.

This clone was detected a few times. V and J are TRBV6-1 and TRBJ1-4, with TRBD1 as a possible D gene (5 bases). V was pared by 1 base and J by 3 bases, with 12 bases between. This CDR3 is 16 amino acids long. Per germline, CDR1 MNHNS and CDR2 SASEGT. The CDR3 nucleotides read TGTGCCAGCAGTGAAGTAATAGGGGCCTCTAATGAAAAACTGTTTTTT. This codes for CASSEVIGASNEKLFF.

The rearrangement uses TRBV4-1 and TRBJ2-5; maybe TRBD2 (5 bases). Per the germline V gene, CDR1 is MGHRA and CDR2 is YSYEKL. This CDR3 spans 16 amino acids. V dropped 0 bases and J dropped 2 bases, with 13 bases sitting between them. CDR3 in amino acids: CASSQEQGSVQETQYF. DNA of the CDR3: TGCGCCAGCAGCCAAGAACAAGGTAGCGTTCAAGAGACCCAGTACTTC.

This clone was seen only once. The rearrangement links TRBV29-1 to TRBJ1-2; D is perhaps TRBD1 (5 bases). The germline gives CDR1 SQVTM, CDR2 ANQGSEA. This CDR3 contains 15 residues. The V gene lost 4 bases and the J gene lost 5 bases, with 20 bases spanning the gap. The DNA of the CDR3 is TGCAGCGTTGTCCACCACGAGGGGAGGTGGTATGGCTACACCTTC. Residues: CSVVHHEGRWYGYTF. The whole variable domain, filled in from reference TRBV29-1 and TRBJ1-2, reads SAVISQKPSRDICQRGTSLTIQCQVDSQVTMMFWYRQQPGQSLTLIATANQGSEATYESGFVIDKFPISRPNLTFSTLTVSNMSPEDSSIYLCSVVHHEGRWYGYTFGSGTRLTVV.

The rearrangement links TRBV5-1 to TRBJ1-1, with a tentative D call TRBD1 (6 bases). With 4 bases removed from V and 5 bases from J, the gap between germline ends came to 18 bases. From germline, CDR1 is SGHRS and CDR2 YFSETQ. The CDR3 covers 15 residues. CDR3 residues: CASSPGGGGTTEAFF. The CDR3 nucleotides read TGCGCCAGCAGCCCTGGAGGGGGGGGAACAACTGAAGCTTTCTTT.

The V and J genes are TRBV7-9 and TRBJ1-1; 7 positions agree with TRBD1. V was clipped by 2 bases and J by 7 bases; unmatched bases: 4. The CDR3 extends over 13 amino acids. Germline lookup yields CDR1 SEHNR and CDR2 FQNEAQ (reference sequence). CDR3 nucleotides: TGTGCCAGCAGCTTAAGGGACAGCGTTGAAGCTTTCTTT. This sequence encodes CASSLRDSVEAFF.

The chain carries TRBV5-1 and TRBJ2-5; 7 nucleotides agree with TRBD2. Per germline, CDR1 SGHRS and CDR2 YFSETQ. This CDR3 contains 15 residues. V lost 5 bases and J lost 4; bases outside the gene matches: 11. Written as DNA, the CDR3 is TGCGCCAGCAGTCGCACGGGAGGAACCGTAGAGACCCAGTACTTC. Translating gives CASSRTGGTVETQYF.

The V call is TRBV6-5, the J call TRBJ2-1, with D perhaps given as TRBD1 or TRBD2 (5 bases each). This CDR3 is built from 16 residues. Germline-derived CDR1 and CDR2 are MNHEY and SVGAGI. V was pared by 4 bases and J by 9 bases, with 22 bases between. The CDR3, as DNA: TGTGCCAGCAGTTTCTCCGGGACCGATAAACGGGGTGAGCAGTTCTTC. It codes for CASSFSGTDKRGEQFF.

The DNA of the CDR3 is TGTGCCAGCCGTGTCGGGAGCACTGAAGCTTTCTTT. Its translation: CASRVGSTEAFF. The rearrangement uses TRBV28 and TRBJ1-1; D is undetermined. The CDR3 is 12 residues long. Germline lookup yields CDR1 MDHEN and CDR2 SYDVKM. The ends were cut back, 8 bases at V and 4 bases at J, with 11 bases in the middle.

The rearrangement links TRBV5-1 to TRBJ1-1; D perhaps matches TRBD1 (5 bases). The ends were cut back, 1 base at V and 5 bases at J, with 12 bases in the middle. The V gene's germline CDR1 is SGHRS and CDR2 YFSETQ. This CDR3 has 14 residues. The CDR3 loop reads CASSLWGGGTEAFF. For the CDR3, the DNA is TGCGCCAGCAGCTTGTGGGGGGGAGGGACTGAAGCTTTCTTT. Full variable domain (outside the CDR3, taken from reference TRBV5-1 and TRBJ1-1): KAGVTQTPRYLIKTRGQQVTLSCSPISGHRSVSWYQQTPGQGLQFLFEYFSETQRNKGNFPGRFSGRQFSNSRSEMNVSTLELGDSALYLCASSLWGGGTEAFFGQGTRLTVV.

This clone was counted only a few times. The CDR3 nucleotides are TGCGCCAGCAGCTTGGGCGGGGGCAAGGTTTCACCCCTCCACTTT. It yields the protein CASSLGGGKVSPLHF. The V gene is TRBV5-1, the J gene TRBJ1-6, with D perhaps matching TRBD1 (6 bases). Deletions cut 0 bases from V and 9 bases from J, with 13 bases between. CDR1 is SGHRS and CDR2 is YFSETQ in the germline V gene. The CDR3 sequence is 15 residues long.